These 11 T cell receptor beta chains share one sample of origin, sequenced in a study of cytomegalovirus exposure and HLA in healthy donors. The PCR ran on 60 Vbeta and 13 Jbeta primers. Clones were read by immunoSEQ multiplex PCR, and TCRdb kept only the in-frame ones, dropping some. The sample holds around 180,000 clones; around 79% are singletons and the top ten take under 0.75%. Sequenced input: PBMCs. The receptors derive from a woman aged 40 to 50 in good health and CMV-seronegative.

This clone has only a few counts. V usage is TRBV7-9 and J usage is TRBJ2-2, with a possible D match to TRBD2 (5 bases). Germline loops: CDR1 SEHNR, CDR2 FQNEAQ (reference sequence). Trimming removed 1 base from V and 3 bases from J, with 12 bases in between. This CDR3 is 16 amino acids long. CDR3 in amino acids: CASSLGGWGDTGELFF. Written as DNA, the CDR3 is TGTGCCAGCAGCTTAGGAGGGTGGGGAGACACCGGGGAGCTGTTTTTT.

The chain carries TRBV29-1 and TRBJ2-3; no definite D call. V lost 6 bases and J 5 bases, leaving 18 bases between the germline ends. The CDR3 length is 14 residues. Germline V CDR1 and CDR2: SQVTM, ANQGSEA. CDR3 protein: CSVGRPQSIDTQYF. CDR3 nucleotides: TGCAGCGTGGGTCGGCCACAGAGTATAGATACGCAGTATTTT.

Comment on this clone: At the DNA level, this CDR3 is encoded by other sequences in the same sample as well. CDR3 region: CASSLGDRANYEQYF. In DNA, the CDR3 is TGTGCCAGCAGCTTGGGGGACAGGGCCAACTACGAGCAGTACTTC. The chain recombines TRBV7-6 with TRBJ2-7; 9 nucleotides align to TRBD1. Trimming removed 3 bases from V and 3 bases from J; junction bases left unmatched: 6. The CDR3 has 15 residues. Germline V gene lookup returns CDR1 SGHVS and CDR2 FNYEAQ.

The rearrangement uses TRBV19 and TRBJ1-4; D ambiguous. Germline V gene sequence: CDR1 LNHDA, CDR2 SQIVND (reference sequence). This CDR3 spans 13 amino acids. Trimming pared 5 bases from V and 7 bases from J, leaving 11 bases between. This CDR3 reads CASSGSRGEKLFF. CDR3 nucleotide sequence: TGTGCCAGTAGTGGCTCACGGGGTGAAAAACTGTTTTTT.

V and J are TRBV19 and TRBJ2-5; D gene uncertain. Germline V gene sequence: CDR1 LNHDA, CDR2 SQIVND (reference sequence). This CDR3 is built from 14 residues. Trimming removed 1 base from V and 1 base from J, with 7 bases in between. The CDR3 reads CASSIGGSQETQYF. In DNA, the CDR3 is TGTGCCAGTAGTATAGGTGGCAGCCAAGAGACCCAGTACTTC.

The chain employs TRBV27 and TRBJ2-6, with TRBD1 identical over 9 bases. The germline gives CDR1 MNHEY, CDR2 SMNVEV (reference sequence). The CDR3 has 18 amino acids. V was clipped by 3 bases and J by 2 bases; unmatched bases: 8. The CDR3 spells CASSLDRGLPPGANVLTF. In DNA form, the CDR3 reads TGTGCCAGCAGTTTGGACAGGGGATTGCCTCCTGGGGCCAACGTCCTGACTTTC.

This clone was picked up a small number of times. The gene calls are TRBV5-6 and TRBJ1-2; D is possibly TRBD1 (6 bases). V was clipped by 0 bases and J by 4 bases, with 13 bases between them. The CDR3 sequence is 15 residues long. CDR1 SGHDT and CDR2 YYEEEE come from the germline V gene. CDR3 sequence (DNA): TGTGCCAGCAGCTTGGGACAGGAAGTTATCTATGGCTACACCTTC. Its protein product is CASSLGQEVIYGYTF. Combining the CDR3 with reference TRBV5-6 and TRBJ1-2 gives the whole variable domain DAGVTQSPTHLIKTRGQQVTLRCSPKSGHDTVSWYQQALGQGPQFIFQYYEEEERQRGNFPDRFSGHQFPNYSSELNVNALLLGDSALYLCASSLGQEVIYGYTFGSGTRLTVV.

As for this clone: The same CDR3 is also encoded by other DNA sequences in this sample. The V and J genes are TRBV5-4 and TRBJ2-7, with 7 bases fitting TRBD1. The CDR3 extends over 13 amino acids. Germline V gene sequence: CDR1 SGHNT, CDR2 YYREEE (reference sequence). Losses at the gene ends were 0 bases for V and 7 bases for J; bases not matched to a gene: 4. In DNA, the CDR3 is TGTGCCAGCAGCTTGGGACAGGGCCCGGAGCAGTACTTC. This sequence encodes CASSLGQGPEQYF.

V gene TRBV7-2 combines with J gene TRBJ1-5; D perhaps matches TRBD1 (6 bases). The germline V and J ends were trimmed by 2 bases and 3 bases, with 11 bases remaining between them. Germline V gene sequence: CDR1 SGHTA, CDR2 FQGNSA. This CDR3 has 15 amino acids. The CDR3 reads CASSLRGYNNQPQHF. The CDR3 DNA is TGTGCCAGCAGCTTAAGGGGGTATAACAATCAGCCCCAGCATTTT.

Here the CDR3 DNA reads TGTGCCAGCAGGTGGGACAGTGACTATGGCTACACCTTC. It is translated as CASRWDSDYGYTF. The chain recombines TRBV6-1 with TRBJ1-2; TRBD1 matches 7 bases. The CDR3 runs to 13 residues. Trimming cost V 6 bases and J 3 bases; bases outside gene matches: 4. CDR1 is MNHNS and CDR2 is SASEGT in the germline V gene.

The chain is built from TRBV2 and TRBJ2-3; D may be TRBD2 (6 bases). V was clipped by 11 bases and J by 3 bases, with 18 bases between them. CDR3 size: 14 residues. The germline V gene encodes CDR1 SNHLY and CDR2 FYNNEI. The CDR3 coding sequence is TGTGCCGGGTCGGCCGGGGGAAGGACAGATACGCAGTATTTT. The encoded protein is CAGSAGGRTDTQYF. The full variable domain, its missing parts supplied by reference TRBV2 and TRBJ2-3, is EPEVTQTPSHQVTQMGQEVILRCVPISNHLYFYWYRQILGQKVEFLVSFYNNEISEKSEIFDDQFSVERPDGSNFTLKIRSTKLEDSAMYFCAGSAGGRTDTQYFGPGTRLTVL.